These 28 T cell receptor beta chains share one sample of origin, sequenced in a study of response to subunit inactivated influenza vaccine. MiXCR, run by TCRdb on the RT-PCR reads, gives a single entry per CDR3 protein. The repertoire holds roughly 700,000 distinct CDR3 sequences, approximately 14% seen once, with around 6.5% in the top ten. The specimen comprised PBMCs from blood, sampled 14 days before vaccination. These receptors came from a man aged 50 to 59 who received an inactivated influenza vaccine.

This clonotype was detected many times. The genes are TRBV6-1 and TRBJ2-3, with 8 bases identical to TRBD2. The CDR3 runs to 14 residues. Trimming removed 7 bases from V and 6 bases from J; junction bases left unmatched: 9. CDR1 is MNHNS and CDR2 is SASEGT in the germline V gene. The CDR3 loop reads CASTEWGLEDTQYF. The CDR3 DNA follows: TGTGCCAGCACAGAATGGGGACTAGAGGATACGCAGTATTTT.

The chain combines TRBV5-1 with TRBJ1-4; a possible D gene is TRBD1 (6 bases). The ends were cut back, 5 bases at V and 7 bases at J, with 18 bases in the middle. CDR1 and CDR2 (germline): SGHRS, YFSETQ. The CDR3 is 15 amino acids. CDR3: CASSSHIGGSEKLFF. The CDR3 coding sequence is TGCGCCAGCAGTTCGCATATAGGGGGAAGTGAAAAACTGTTTTTT.

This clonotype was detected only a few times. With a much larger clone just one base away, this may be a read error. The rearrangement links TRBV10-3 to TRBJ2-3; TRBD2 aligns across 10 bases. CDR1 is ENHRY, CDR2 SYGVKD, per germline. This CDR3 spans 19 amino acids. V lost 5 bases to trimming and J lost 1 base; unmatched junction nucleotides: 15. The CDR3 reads CAISFFPSGRRDRTDTQYF. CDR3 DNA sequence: TGTGCCATCAGTTTTTTTCCTAGCGGGAGACGGGATCGCACAGATACGCAGTATTTT.

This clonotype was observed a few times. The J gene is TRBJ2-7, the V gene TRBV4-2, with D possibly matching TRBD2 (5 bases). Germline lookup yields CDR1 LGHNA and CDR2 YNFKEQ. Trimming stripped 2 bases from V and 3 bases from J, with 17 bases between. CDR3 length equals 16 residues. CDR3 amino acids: CASSQSRGLRVYEQYF. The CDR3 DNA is TGTGCCAGCAGCCAAAGCAGAGGTTTGAGGGTCTACGAGCAGTACTTC.

CDR3 bases: TGTGCCAGCAGGGGACGGGACAGGGGGCATGGCACTGAAGCTTTCTTT. Translating it yields CASRGRDRGHGTEAFF. V usage is TRBV2 and J usage is TRBJ1-1; 12 nucleotides line up with TRBD1. The J segment lost 4 bases and the V segment lost 6 bases, leaving 9 bases of the junction unmatched. The CDR3 loop spans 16 amino acids. Germline CDR1 and CDR2: SNHLY and FYNNEI.

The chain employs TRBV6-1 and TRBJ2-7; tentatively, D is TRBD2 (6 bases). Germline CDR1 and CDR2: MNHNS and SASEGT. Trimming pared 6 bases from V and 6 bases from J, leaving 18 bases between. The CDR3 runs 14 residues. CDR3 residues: CASSPFGGVREQYF. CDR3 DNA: TGTGCCAGCAGCCCCTTTGGCGGGGTCCGCGAGCAGTACTTC.

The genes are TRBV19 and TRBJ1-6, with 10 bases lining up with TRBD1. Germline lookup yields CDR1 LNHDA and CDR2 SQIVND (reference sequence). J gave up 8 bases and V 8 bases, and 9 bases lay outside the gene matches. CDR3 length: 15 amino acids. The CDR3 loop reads CASSGDRGVYSPLHF. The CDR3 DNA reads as TGTGCCAGTTCTGGGGACAGGGGTGTTTATTCACCCCTCCACTTT.

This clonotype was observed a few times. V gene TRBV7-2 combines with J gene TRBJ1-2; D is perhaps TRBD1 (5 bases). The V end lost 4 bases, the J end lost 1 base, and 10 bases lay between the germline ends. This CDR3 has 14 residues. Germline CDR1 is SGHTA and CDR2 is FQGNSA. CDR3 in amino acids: CASSSSGGNYGYTF. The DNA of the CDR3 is TGTGCCAGCAGCTCCTCCGGGGGTAACTATGGCTACACCTTC.

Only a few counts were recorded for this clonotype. CDR3 in DNA: TGTGCCAGCAGCGCCCCGGGACGGAACAATGAGCAGTTCTTC. It encodes CASSAPGRNNEQFF. The chain combines TRBV11-3 with TRBJ2-1; tentatively, D is TRBD1 or TRBD2 (5 bases each). V gave up 5 bases and J gave up 5 bases, with 13 bases separating them. The germline V gene has CDR1 SGHNT and CDR2 YENEEA. The CDR3 has 14 amino acids.

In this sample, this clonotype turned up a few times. Written as DNA, the CDR3 is TGTGCCATCAGTGAAGGAGGAAGTAAAGAGACCCAGTACTTC. Translation gives CAISEGGSKETQYF. V and J are TRBV10-3 and TRBJ2-5, with D maybe TRBD2 (5 bases). The CDR3 runs to 14 residues. The V end was cut by 3 bases, the J end by 3 bases, with 11 bases between. Germline V gene sequence: CDR1 ENHRY, CDR2 SYGVKD.

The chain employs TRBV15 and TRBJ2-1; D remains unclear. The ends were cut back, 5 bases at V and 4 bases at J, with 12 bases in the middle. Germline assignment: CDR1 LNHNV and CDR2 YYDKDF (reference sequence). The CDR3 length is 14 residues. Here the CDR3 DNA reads TGTGCCACCAGCGCCGGGCCCGGTTACAATGAGCAGTTCTTC. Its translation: CATSAGPGYNEQFF.

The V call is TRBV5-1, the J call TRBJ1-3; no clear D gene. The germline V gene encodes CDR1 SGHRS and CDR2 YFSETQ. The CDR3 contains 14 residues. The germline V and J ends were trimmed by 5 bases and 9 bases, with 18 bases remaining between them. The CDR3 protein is CASRDPGARTTIYF. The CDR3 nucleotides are TGCGCCAGCAGAGATCCGGGCGCACGGACCACCATATATTTT. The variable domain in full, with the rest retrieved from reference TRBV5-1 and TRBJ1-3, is KAGVTQTPRYLIKTRGQQVTLSCSPISGHRSVSWYQQTPGQGLQFLFEYFSETQRNKGNFPGRFSGRQFSNSRSEMNVSTLELGDSALYLCASRDPGARTTIYFGEGSWLTVV.

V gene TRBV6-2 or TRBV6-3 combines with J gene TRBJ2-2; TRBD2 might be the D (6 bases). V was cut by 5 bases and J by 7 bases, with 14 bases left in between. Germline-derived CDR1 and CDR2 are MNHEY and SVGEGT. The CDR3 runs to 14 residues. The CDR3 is CASSRRGSLGELFF. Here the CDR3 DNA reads TGTGCCAGCAGTAGACGGGGGTCTCTCGGGGAGCTGTTTTTT.

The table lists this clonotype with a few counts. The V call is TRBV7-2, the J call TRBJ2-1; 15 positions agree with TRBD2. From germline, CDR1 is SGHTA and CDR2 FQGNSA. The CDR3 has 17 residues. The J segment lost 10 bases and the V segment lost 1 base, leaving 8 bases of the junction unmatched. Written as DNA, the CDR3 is TGTGCCAGCAGCTTAGGAGCGGGAGGACTAGCGGGAGGGGAGCAGTTCTTC. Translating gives CASSLGAGGLAGGEQFF.

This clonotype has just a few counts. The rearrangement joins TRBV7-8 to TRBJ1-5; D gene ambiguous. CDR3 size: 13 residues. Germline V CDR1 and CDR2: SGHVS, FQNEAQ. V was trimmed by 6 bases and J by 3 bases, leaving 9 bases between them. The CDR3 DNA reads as TGTGCCAGCAGTAAGGAGGCCAATCAGCCCCAGCATTTT. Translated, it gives CASSKEANQPQHF. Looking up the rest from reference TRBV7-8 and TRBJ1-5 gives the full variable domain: GAGVSQSPRYKVAKRGQDVALRCDPISGHVSLFWYQQALGQGPEFLTYFQNEAQLDKSGLPSDRFFAERPEGSVSTLKIQRTQQEDSAVYLCASSKEANQPQHFGDGTRLSIL.

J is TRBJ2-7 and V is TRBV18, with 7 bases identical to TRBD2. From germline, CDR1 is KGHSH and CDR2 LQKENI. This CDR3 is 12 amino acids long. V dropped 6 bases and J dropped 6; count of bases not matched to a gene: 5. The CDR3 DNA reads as TGTGCCAGCTCGCTCACTAGCGCCGAGCAGTACTTC. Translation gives CASSLTSAEQYF.

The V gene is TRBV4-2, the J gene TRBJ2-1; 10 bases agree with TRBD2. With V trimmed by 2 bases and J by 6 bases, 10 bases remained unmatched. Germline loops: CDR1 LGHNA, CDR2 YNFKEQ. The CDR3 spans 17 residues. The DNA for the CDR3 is TGTGCCAGCAGCCAACCTACAACAGCGGGGGGGCCCAATGAGCAGTTCTTC. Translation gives CASSQPTTAGGPNEQFF.

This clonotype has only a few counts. The CDR3 protein is CASSGRDRGFYEQYF. In DNA, the CDR3 is TGTGCCAGCAGTGGCCGGGACAGGGGGTTCTACGAGCAGTACTTC. This sequence joins TRBV27 and TRBJ2-7; 11 bases agree with TRBD1. Germline V gene data show CDR1 as MNHEY and CDR2 as SMNVEV (reference sequence). CDR3 size: 15 residues. V shed 5 bases, J shed 3 bases, and the junction held 6 bases outside the gene matches.

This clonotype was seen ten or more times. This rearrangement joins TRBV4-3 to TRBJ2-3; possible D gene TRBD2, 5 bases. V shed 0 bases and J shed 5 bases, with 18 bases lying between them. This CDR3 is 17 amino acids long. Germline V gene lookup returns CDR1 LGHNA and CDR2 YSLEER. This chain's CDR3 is CASSQEWAGMLGDTQYF. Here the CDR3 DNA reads TGCGCCAGCAGCCAAGAATGGGCCGGGATGTTGGGAGATACGCAGTATTTT.

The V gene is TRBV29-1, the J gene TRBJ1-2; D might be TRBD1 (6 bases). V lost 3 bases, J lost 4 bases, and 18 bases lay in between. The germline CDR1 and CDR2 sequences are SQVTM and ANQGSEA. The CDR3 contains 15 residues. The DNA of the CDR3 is TGCAGCGTTGACAGGGGTCCTACCAACCCCTATGGCTACACCTTC. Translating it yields CSVDRGPTNPYGYTF.

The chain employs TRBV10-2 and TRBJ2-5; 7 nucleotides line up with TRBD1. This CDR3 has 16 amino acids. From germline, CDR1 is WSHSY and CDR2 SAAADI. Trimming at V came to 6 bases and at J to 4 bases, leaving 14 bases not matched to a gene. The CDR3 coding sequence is TGCGCCAGCAGGGAACCGACAGGGTCGGAGGCAGAGACCCAGTACTTC. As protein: CASREPTGSEAETQYF.

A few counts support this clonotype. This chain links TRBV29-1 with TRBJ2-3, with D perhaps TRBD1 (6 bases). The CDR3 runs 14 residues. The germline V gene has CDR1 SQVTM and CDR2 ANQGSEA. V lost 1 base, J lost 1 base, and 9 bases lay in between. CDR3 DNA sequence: TGCAGCGTTGAAGTAAACAGGGGCACAGATACGCAGTATTTT. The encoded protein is CSVEVNRGTDTQYF.

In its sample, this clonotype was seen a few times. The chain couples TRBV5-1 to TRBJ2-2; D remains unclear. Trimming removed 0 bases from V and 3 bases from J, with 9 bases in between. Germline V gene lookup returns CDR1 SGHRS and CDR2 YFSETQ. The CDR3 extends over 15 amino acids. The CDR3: CASSLAVQDTGELFF. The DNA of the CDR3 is TGCGCCAGCAGCTTGGCCGTACAAGACACCGGGGAGCTGTTTTTT. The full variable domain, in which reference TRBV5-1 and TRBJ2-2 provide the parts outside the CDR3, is KAGVTQTPRYLIKTRGQQVTLSCSPISGHRSVSWYQQTPGQGLQFLFEYFSETQRNKGNFPGRFSGRQFSNSRSEMNVSTLELGDSALYLCASSLAVQDTGELFFGEGSRLTVL.

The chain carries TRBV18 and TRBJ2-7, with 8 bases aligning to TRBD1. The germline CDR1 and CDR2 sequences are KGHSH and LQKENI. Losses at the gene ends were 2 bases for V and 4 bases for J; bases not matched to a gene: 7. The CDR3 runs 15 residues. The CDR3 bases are TGTGCCAGCTCACCAATGCGGACAGGGTGGTACGAGCAGTACTTC. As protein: CASSPMRTGWYEQYF.

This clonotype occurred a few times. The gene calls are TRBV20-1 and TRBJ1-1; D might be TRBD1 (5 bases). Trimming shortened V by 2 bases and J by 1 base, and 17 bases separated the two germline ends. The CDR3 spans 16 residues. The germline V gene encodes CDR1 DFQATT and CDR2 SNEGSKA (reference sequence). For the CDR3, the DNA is TGCAGTGCTAGAAGGGCCCGGGGCAGGGCGAACACTGAAGCTTTCTTT. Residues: CSARRARGRANTEAFF.

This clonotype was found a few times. In nucleotides, the CDR3 is TGCGCCAGCTGTCTCCTTAATAGCAATCAGCCCCAGCATTTT. Translating gives CASCLLNSNQPQHF. The chain recombines TRBV10-1 with TRBJ1-5; D remains unclear. The CDR3 loop spans 14 amino acids. In germline, CDR1 is WNHNN, CDR2 SYGVQD (reference sequence). Trimming removed 8 bases at V and 0 bases at J, with 11 bases between.

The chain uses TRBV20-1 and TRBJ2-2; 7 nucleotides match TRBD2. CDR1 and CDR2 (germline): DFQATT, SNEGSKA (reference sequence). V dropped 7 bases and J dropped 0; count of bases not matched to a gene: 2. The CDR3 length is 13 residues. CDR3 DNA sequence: TGCAGTGGGGGGGGAACGAACACCGGGGAGCTGTTTTTT. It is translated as CSGGGTNTGELFF.

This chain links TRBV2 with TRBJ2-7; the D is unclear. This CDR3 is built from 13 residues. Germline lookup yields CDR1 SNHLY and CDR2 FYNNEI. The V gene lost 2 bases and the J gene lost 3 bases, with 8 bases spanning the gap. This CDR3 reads CASSERRNYEQYF. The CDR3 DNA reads TGTGCCAGCAGTGAAAGACGGAACTACGAGCAGTACTTC.